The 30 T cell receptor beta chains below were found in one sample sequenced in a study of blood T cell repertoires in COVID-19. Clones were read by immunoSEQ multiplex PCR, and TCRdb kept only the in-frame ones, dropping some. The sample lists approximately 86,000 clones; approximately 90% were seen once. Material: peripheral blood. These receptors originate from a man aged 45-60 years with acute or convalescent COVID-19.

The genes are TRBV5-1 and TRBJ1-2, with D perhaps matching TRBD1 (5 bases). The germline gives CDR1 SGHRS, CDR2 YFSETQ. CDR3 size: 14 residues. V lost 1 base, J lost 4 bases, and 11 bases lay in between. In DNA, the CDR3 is TGCGCCAGCAGCTTGACCGACAGCGTCTATGGCTACACCTTC. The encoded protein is CASSLTDSVYGYTF. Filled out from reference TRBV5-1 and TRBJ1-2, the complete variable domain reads KAGVTQTPRYLIKTRGQQVTLSCSPISGHRSVSWYQQTPGQGLQFLFEYFSETQRNKGNFPGRFSGRQFSNSRSEMNVSTLELGDSALYLCASSLTDSVYGYTFGSGTRLTVV.

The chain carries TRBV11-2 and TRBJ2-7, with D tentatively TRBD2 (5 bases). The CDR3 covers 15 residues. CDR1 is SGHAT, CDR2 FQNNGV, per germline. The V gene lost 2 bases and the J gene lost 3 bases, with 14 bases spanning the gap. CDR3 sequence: CASSLMRTPNYEQYV. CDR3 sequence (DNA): TGTGCCAGCAGCTTAATGAGGACTCCCAACTACGAGCAGTACGTC.

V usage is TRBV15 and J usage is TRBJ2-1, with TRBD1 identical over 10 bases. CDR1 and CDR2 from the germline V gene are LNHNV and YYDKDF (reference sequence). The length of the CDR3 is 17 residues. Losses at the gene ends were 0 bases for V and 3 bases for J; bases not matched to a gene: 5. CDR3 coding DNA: TGTGCCACCAGCAGAGATCAGGGGACAGGGGTCTACAATGAGCAGTTCTTC. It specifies CATSRDQGTGVYNEQFF.

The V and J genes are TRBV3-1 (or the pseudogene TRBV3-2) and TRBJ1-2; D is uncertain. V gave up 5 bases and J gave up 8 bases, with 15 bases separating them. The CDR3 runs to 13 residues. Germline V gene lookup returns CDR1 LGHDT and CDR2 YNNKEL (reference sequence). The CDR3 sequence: CASSAERAWGYTF. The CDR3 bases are TGTGCCAGCAGCGCCGAGAGAGCCTGGGGCTACACCTTC.

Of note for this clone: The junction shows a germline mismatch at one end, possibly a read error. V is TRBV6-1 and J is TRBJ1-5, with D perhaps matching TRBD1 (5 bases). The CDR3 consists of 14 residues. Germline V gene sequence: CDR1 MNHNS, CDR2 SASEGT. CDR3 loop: CASIEARGNQPQHF. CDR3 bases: TGTGCCAGCATTGAAGCAAGGGGAAATCAGCCCCAGCATTTT.

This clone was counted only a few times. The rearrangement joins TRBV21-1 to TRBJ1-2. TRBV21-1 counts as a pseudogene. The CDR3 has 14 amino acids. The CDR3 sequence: CARRDGGCRDGYTF. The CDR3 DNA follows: TGTGCCAGGCGGGACGGAGGCTGTAGGGATGGCTACACCTTC.

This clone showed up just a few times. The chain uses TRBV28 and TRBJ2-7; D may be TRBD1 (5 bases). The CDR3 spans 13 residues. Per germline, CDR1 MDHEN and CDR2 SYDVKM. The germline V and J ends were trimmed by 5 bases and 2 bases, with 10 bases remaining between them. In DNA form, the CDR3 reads TGTGCCAGCAGTACGACAGCCACCTACGAGCAGTACGTC. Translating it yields CASSTTATYEQYV.

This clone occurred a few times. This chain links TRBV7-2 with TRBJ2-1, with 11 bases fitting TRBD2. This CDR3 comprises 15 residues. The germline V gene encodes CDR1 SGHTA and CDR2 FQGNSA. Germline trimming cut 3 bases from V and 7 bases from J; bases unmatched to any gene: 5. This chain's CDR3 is CASSFSGGAGNEQFF. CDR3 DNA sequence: TGTGCCAGCAGCTTTAGCGGGGGGGCCGGGAATGAGCAGTTCTTC.

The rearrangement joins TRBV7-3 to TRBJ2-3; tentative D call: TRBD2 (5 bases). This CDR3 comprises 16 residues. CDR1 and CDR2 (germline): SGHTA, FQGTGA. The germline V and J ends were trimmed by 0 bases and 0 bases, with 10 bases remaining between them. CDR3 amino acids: CASSLTGRTSTDTQYF. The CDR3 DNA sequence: TGTGCCAGCAGCTTAACGGGCCGGACTAGCACAGATACGCAGTATTTT.

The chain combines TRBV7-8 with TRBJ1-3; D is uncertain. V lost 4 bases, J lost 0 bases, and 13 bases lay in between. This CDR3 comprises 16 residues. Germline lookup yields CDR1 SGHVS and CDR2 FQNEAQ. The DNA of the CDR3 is TGTGCCAGCAGCTCCCAGGTGGTTAACTCTGGAAACACCATATATTTT. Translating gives CASSSQVVNSGNTIYF. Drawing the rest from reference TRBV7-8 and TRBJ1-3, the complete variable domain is GAGVSQSPRYKVAKRGQDVALRCDPISGHVSLFWYQQALGQGPEFLTYFQNEAQLDKSGLPSDRFFAERPEGSVSTLKIQRTQQEDSAVYLCASSSQVVNSGNTIYFGEGSWLTVV.

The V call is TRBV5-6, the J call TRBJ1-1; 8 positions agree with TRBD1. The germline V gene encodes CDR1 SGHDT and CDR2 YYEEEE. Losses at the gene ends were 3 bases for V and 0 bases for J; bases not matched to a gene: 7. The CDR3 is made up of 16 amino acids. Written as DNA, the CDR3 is TGTGCCAGCAGCTGGGGGACAGGCAGCATGAACACTGAAGCTTTCTTT. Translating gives CASSWGTGSMNTEAFF.

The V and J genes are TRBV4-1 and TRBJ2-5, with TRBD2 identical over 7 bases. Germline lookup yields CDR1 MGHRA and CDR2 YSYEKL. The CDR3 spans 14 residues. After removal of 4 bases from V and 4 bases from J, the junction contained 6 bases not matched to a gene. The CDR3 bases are TGCGCCAGCAGCCGCGGGGAGGGGAGAGAGACCCAGTACTTC. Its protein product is CASSRGEGRETQYF.

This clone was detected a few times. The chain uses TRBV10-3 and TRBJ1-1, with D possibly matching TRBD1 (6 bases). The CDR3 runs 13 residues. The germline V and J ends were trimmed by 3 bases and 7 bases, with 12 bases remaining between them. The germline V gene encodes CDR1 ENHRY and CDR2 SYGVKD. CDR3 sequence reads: CAISDMDRYEAFF. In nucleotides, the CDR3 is TGTGCCATCAGTGACATGGACAGATATGAAGCTTTCTTT.

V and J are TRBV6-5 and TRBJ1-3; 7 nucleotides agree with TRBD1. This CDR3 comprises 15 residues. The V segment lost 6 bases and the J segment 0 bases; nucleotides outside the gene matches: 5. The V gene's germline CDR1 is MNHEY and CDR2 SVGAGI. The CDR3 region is CASSPDRFSGNTIYF. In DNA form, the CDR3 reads TGTGCCAGCAGCCCGGACAGGTTCTCTGGAAACACCATATATTTT.

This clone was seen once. The chain's CDR3 is CSVAVRGYNEQFF. In nucleotides, the CDR3 is TGCAGCGTTGCCGTCCGGGGATACAATGAGCAGTTCTTC. The genes are TRBV29-1 and TRBJ2-1; perhaps TRBD2 as D (5 bases). Trimming removed 4 bases from V and 4 bases from J, with 11 bases in between. The germline gives CDR1 SQVTM, CDR2 ANQGSEA. The CDR3 loop spans 13 amino acids.

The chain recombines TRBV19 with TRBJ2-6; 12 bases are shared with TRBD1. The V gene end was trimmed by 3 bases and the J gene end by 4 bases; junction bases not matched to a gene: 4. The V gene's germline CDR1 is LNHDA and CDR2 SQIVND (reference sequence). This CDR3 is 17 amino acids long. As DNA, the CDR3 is TGTGCCAGTAGTATTCGGGACAGGGGGCTAGGGGCCAACGTCCTGACTTTC. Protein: CASSIRDRGLGANVLTF.

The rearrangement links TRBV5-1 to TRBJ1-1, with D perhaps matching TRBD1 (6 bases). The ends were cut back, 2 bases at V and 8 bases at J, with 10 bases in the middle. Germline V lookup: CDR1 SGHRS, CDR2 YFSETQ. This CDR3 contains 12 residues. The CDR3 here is CASSFYQGEAFF. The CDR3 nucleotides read TGCGCCAGCAGCTTCTATCAGGGGGAAGCTTTCTTT.

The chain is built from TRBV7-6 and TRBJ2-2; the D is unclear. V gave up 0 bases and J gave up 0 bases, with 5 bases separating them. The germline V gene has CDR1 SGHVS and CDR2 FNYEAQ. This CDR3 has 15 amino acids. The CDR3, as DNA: TGTGCCAGCAGCTTAGCGCAGGCGAACACCGGGGAGCTGTTTTTT. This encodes CASSLAQANTGELFF.

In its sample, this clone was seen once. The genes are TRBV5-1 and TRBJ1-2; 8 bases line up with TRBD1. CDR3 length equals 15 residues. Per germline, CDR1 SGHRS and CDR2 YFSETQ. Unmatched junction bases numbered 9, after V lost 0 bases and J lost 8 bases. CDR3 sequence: CASSLVGQASGGYTF. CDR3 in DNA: TGCGCCAGCAGCTTGGTGGGACAGGCCAGTGGGGGCTACACCTTC.

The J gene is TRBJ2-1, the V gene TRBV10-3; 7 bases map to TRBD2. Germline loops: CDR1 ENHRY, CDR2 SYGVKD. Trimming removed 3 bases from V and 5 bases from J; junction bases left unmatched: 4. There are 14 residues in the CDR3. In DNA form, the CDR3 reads TGTGCCATCAGTGATAGCGGGCTCGACAATGAGCAGTTCTTC. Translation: CAISDSGLDNEQFF.

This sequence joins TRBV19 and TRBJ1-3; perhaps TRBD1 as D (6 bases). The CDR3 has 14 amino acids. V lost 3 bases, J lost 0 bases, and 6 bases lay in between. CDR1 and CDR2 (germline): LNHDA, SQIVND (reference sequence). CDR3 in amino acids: CASSIRGSGNTIYF. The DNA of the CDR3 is TGTGCCAGTAGTATCAGGGGCTCTGGAAACACCATATATTTT. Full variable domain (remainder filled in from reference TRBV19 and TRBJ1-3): DGGITQSPKYLFRKEGQNVTLSCEQNLNHDAMYWYRQDPGQGLRLIYYSQIVNDFQKGDIAEGYSVSREKKESFPLTVTSAQKNPTAFYLCASSIRGSGNTIYFGEGSWLTVV.

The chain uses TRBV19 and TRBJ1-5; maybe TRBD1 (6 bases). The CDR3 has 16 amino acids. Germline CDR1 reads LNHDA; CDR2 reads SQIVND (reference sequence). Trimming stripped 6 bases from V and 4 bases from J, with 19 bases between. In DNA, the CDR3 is TGTGCCAGTAGGCGGACAGATCAATTCCGAAATCAGCCCCAGCATTTT. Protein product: CASRRTDQFRNQPQHF.

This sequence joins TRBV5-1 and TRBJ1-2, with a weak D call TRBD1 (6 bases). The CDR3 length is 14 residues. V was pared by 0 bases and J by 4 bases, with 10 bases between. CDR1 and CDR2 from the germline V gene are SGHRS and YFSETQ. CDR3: CASSLGQDIYGYTF. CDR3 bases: TGCGCCAGCAGCTTGGGACAGGATATCTATGGCTACACCTTC. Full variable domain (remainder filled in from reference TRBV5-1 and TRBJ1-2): KAGVTQTPRYLIKTRGQQVTLSCSPISGHRSVSWYQQTPGQGLQFLFEYFSETQRNKGNFPGRFSGRQFSNSRSEMNVSTLELGDSALYLCASSLGQDIYGYTFGSGTRLTVV.

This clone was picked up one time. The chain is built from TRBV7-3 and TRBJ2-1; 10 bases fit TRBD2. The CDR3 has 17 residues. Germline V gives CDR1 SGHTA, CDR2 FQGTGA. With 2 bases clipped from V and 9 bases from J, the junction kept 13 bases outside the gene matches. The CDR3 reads CASSLSLLAGAGGEQFF. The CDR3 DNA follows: TGTGCCAGCAGCTTATCCCTTCTAGCGGGGGCCGGTGGTGAGCAGTTCTTC.

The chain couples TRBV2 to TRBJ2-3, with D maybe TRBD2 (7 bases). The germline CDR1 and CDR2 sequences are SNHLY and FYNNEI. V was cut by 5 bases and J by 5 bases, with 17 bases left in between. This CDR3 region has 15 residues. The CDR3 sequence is CASSIIRGAGDTQYF. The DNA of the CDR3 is TGTGCCAGCAGTATTATTCGGGGGGCGGGAGATACGCAGTATTTT.

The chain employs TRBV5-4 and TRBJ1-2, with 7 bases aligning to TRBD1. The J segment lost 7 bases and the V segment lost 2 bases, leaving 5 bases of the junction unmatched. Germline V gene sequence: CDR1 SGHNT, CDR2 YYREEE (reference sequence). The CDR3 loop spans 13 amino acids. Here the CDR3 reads CASSFDRATGYTF. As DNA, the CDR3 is TGTGCCAGCAGCTTTGACAGGGCGACTGGCTACACCTTC.

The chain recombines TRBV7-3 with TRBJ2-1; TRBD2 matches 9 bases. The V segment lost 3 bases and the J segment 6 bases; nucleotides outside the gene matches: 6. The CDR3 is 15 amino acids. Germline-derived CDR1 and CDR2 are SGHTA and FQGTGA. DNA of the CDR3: TGTGCCAGCAGCTTCCAAGCGGGGGGTTTCAATGAGCAGTTCTTC. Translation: CASSFQAGGFNEQFF.

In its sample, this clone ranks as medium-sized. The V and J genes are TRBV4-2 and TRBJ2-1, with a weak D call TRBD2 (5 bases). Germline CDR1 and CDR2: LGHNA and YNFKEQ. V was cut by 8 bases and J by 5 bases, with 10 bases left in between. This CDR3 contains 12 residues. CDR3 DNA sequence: TGTGCCAGCCTTGCCGGGAACAATGAGCAGTTCTTC. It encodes CASLAGNNEQFF.

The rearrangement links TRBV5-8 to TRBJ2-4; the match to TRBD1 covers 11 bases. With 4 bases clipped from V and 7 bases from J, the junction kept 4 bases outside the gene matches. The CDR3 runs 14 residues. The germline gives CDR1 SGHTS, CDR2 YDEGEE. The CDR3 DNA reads TGTGCCAGCAGCGCCCGGACAGGGGGCAACATTCAGTACTTC. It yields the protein CASSARTGGNIQYF.

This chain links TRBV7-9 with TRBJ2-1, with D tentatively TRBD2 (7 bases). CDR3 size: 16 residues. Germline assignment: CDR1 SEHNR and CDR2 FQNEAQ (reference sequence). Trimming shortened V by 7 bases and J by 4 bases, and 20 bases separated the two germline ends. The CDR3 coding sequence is TGTGCCAGCACCGATGACGCGAGCGGGACATACAATGAGCAGTTCTTC. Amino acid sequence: CASTDDASGTYNEQFF. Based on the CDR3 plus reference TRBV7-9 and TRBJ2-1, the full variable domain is DTGVSQNPRHKITKRGQNVTFRCDPISEHNRLYWYRQTLGQGPEFLTYFQNEAQLEKSRLLSDRFSAERPKGSFSTLEIQRTEQGDSAMYLCASTDDASGTYNEQFFGPGTRLTVL.